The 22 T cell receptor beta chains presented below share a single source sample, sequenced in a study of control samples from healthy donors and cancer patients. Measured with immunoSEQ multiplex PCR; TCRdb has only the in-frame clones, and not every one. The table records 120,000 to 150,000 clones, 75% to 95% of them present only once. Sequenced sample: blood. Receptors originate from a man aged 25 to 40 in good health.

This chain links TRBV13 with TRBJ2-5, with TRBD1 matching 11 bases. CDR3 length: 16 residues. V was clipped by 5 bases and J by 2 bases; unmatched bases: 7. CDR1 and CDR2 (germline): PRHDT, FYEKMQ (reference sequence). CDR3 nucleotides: TGTGCCAGCAGCCAACGGGACAGGGGGACACAAGAGACCCAGTACTTC. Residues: CASSQRDRGTQETQYF.

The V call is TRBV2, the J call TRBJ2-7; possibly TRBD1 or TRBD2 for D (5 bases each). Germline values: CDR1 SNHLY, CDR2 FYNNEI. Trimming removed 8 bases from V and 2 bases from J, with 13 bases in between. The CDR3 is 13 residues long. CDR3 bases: TGTGCCAGCTCTCGGGACGGCACCTACGAGCAGTACTTC. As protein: CASSRDGTYEQYF.

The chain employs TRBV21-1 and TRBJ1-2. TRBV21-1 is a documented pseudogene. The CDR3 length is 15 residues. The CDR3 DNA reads TGTGCCAGCAGCATTCGGGGGACCCCGGTTTGGGGCTACACCTTC. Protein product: CASSIRGTPVWGYTF.

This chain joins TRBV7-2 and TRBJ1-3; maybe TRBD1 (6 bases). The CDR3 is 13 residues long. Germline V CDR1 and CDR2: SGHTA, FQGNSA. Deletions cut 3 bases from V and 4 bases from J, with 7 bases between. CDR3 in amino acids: CASSFDRGNTIYF. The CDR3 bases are TGTGCCAGCAGCTTTGACAGGGGAAACACCATATATTTT.

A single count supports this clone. CDR3 sequence (DNA): TGTGCCAGCTCACCGCGACAGGGACAGCAAAGAGCCTATGGCTACACCTTC. This gives the protein CASSPRQGQQRAYGYTF. The genes are TRBV18 and TRBJ1-2; TRBD1 matches 7 bases. V lost 3 bases and J lost 4; bases outside the gene matches: 14. The CDR3 covers 17 residues. The germline V gene encodes CDR1 KGHSH and CDR2 LQKENI.

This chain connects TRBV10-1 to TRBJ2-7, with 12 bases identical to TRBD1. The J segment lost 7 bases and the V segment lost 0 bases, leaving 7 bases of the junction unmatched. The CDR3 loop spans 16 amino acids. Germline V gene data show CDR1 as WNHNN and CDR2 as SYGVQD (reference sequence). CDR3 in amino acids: CASSESRDRGLCEQYF. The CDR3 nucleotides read TGCGCCAGCAGTGAGTCTAGGGACAGGGGGCTTTGTGAGCAGTACTTC.

CDR3 residues: CASRIRDGALDTQYF. As DNA, the CDR3 is TGTGCCAGTAGAATCCGGGACGGGGCTCTTGATACGCAGTATTTT. The chain joins TRBV19 to TRBJ2-3, with D perhaps matching TRBD1 or TRBD2 (5 bases each). This CDR3 region has 15 residues. CDR1 is LNHDA, CDR2 SQIVND, per germline (reference sequence). Trimming cost V 6 bases and J 6 bases, with 19 bases left between them.

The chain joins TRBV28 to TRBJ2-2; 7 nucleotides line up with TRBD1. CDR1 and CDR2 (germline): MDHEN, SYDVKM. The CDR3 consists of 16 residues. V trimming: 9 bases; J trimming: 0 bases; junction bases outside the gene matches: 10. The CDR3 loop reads CASHIAQGANTGELFF. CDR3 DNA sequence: TGTGCCAGTCACATCGCCCAGGGGGCGAACACCGGGGAGCTGTTTTTT.

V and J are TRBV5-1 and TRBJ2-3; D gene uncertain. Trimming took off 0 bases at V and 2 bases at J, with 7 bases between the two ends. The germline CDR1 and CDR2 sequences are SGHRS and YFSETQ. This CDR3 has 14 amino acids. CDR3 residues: CASSLDSPTDTQYF. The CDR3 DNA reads TGCGCCAGCAGCTTGGACAGCCCCACAGATACGCAGTATTTT. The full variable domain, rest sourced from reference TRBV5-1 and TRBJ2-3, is KAGVTQTPRYLIKTRGQQVTLSCSPISGHRSVSWYQQTPGQGLQFLFEYFSETQRNKGNFPGRFSGRQFSNSRSEMNVSTLELGDSALYLCASSLDSPTDTQYFGPGTRLTVL.

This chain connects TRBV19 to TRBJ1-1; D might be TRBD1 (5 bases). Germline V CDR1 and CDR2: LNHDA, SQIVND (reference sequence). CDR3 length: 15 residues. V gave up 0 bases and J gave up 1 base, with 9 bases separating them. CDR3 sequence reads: CASSIDGGSNTEAFF. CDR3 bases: TGTGCCAGTAGTATAGATGGGGGTTCGAACACTGAAGCTTTCTTT.

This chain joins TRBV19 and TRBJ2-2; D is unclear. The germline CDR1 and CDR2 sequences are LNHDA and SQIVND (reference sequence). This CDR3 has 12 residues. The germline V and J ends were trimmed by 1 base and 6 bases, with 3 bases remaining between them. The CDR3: CASSIAPGELFF. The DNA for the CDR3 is TGTGCCAGTAGTATAGCGCCCGGGGAGCTGTTTTTT.

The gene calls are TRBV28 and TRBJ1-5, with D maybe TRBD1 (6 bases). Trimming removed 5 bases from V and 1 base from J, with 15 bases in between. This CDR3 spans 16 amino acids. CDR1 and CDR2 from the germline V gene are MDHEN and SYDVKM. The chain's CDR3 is CASSTVRGGSNQPQHF. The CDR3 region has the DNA TGTGCCAGCAGTACCGTCAGGGGTGGGAGCAATCAGCCCCAGCATTTT.

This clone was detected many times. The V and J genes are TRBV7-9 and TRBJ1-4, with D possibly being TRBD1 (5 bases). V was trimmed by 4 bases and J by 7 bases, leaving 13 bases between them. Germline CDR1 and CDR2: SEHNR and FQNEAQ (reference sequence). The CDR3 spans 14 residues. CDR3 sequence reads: CASSSRERGEKLFF. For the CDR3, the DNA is TGTGCCAGCAGCTCCAGGGAGCGGGGTGAAAAACTGTTTTTT.

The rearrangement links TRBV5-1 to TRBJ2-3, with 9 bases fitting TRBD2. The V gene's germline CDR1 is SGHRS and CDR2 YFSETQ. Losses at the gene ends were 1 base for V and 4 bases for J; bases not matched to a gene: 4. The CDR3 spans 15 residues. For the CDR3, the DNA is TGCGCCAGCAGCTTGCAAGCGGGGGGCCCAGATACGCAGTATTTT. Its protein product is CASSLQAGGPDTQYF.

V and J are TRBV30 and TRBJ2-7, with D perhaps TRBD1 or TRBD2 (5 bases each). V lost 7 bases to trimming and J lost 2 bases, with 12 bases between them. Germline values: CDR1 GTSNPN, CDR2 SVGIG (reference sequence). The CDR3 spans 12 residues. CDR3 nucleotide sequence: TGTGCCTCGAGGGGAGCGGCCTACGAGCAGTACTTC. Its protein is CASRGAAYEQYF.

Here the CDR3 reads CASSLGQGATGELFF. CDR3 coding DNA: TGTGCCAGCAGCTTAGGGCAGGGGGCGACCGGGGAGCTGTTTTTT. The chain uses TRBV7-3 and TRBJ2-2, with 8 positions matching TRBD1. The V gene end was trimmed by 2 bases and the J gene end by 5 bases; junction bases not matched to a gene: 4. The CDR3 is 15 amino acids. The V gene's germline CDR1 is SGHTA and CDR2 FQGTGA.

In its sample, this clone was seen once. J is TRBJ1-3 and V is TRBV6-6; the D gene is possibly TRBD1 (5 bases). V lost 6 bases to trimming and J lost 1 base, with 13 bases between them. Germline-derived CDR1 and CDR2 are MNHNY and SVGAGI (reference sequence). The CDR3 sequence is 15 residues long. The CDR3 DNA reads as TGTGCCAGCAGCTCCAGGGATTTGTCTGGAAACACCATATATTTT. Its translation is CASSSRDLSGNTIYF.

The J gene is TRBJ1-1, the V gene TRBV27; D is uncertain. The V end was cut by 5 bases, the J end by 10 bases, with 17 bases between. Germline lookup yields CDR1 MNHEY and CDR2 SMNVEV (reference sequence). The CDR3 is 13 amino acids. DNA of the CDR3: TGTGCCAGCAGTGCCTCCAAGCTCCATGGAGCTTTCTTT. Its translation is CASSASKLHGAFF.

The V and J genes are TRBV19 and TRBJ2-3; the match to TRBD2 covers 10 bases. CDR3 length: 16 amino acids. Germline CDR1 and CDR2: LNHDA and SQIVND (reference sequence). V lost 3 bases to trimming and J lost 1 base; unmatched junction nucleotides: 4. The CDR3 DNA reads TGTGCCAGTAGTATCACCCTAGCGGGGGGCACAGATACGCAGTATTTT. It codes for CASSITLAGGTDTQYF.

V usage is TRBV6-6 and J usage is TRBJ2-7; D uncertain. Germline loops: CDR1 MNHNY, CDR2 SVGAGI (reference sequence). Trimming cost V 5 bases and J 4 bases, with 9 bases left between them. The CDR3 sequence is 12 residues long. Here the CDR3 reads CASSPRYYEQYF. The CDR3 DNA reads TGTGCCAGCAGTCCCCGGTATTACGAGCAGTACTTC.

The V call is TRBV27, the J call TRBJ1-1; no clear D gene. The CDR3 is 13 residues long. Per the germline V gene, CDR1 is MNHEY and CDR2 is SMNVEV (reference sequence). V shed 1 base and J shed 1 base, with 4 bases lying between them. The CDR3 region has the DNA TGTGCCAGCAGTTTATACCGGAACACTGAAGCTTTCTTT. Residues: CASSLYRNTEAFF.

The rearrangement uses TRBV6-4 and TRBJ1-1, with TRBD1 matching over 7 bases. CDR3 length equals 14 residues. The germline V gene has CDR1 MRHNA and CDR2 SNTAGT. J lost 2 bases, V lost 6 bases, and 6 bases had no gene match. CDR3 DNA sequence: TGTGCCAGCAGCGAGGGGACAGCCAACACTGAAGCTTTCTTT. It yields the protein CASSEGTANTEAFF.